The sample holds one count of the clone carrying this T cell receptor (beta chain). The CDR3 spans 15 residues. The germline gives CDR1 SQVTM, CDR2 ANQGSEA. V gave up 5 bases and J gave up 3 bases; unmatched junction bases: 10. This sample's treatment: roughly 20 received Ad26.COV2.S at low or high dose, single or two shots; 5 received placebo; per-sample allocation not given. Samples came from day 63 after the first vaccine or placebo injection. The sample belongs to a study of Ad26.COV2.S vaccination and SARS-CoV-2 variants. Assay: immunoSEQ multiplex PCR; the TCRdb copy retains only in-frame clones and omits some. The data contain around 300,000 clones, less than 90% of them seen just once; the ten biggest clones take up around 6.1%.

The chain couples TRBV29-1 to TRBJ1-3; 7 bases agree with TRBD1. This clonotype was sampled from a person between 18 and 65 years old who received the Ad26.COV2.S COVID-19 vaccine or a placebo. Specimen: peripheral blood, collected in a trial of Ad26.COV2.S vaccine versus placebo. The CDR3 region is CSVSGGRTGGNTIYF. DNA of the CDR3: TGCAGCGTTTCGGGTGGGAGGACAGGTGGAAACACCATATATTTT.